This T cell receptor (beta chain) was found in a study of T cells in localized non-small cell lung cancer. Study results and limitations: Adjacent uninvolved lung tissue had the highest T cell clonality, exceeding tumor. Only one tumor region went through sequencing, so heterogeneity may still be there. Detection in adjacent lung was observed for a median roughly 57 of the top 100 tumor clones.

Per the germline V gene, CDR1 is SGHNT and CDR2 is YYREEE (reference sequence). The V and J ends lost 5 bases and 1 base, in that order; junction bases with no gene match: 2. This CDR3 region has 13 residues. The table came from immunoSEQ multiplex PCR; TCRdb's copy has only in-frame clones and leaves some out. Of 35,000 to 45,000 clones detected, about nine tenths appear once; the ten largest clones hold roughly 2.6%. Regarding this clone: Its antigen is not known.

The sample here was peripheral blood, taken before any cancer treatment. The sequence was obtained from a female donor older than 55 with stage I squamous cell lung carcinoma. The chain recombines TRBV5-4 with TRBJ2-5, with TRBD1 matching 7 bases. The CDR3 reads CASRYRGQETQYF. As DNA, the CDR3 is TGTGCCAGCAGATACAGGGGCCAAGAGACCCAGTACTTC.